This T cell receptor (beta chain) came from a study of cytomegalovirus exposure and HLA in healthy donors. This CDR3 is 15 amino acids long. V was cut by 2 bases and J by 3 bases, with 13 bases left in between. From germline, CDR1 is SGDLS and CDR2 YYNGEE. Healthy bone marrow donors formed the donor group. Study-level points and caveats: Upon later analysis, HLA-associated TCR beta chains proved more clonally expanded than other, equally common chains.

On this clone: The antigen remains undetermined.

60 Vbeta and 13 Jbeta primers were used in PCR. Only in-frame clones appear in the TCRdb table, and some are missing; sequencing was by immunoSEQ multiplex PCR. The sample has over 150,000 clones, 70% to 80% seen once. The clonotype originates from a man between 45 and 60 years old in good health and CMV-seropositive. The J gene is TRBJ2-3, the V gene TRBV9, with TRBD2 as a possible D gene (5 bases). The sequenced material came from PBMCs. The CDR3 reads CASSVRTGSTDTQYF. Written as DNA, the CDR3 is TGTGCCAGCAGCGTTAGGACGGGATCGACAGATACGCAGTATTTT.